Sequencing of this TCR beta chain was carried out in a study of blood T cells in healthy people across ages. Whole-study results and caveats: Getting older went along with TCR beta diversity per million T cells dropping roughly linearly. The study lacked donor CMV status, which possibly confounded expanded clonotype changes.

This clonotype turned up a few times. What it binds is not known. Germline V gene lookup returns CDR1 LGHNA and CDR2 YNFKEQ. Germline trimming cut 9 bases from V and 8 bases from J; bases unmatched to any gene: 4. This CDR3 has 12 amino acids. A sample-barcoded 5' primer and a J-beta primer mix were used in a second PCR of about 7 to 12 cycles. A single record per CDR3 protein comes from TCRdb applying MiXCR to the 5' RACE reads. The sample consists of approximately 1.5 million distinct CDR3 sequences, about 35% of them appearing once. Donors were systemically healthy Caucasian individuals from Russia aged 6 to 90 years. The total RNA that was extracted per sample amounted to at least 5.5 micrograms.

The sample was blood. J is TRBJ1-4 and V is TRBV4-2, with 9 bases aligning to TRBD1. The clonotype was recovered from a woman in her twenties or thirties in good health. The CDR3 sequence is CASGQGLEKLFF. CDR3 nucleotide sequence: TGTGCCAGTGGACAGGGGCTCGAAAAACTGTTTTTT.